The 23 T cell receptor beta chains in this list originate from one sample, sequenced in a study of CD8 T cells in ankylosing spondylitis. TCRdb re-derived calls from the 5' RACE reads in MiXCR, one entry per CDR3 protein. This table holds more than 200,000 distinct CDR3 sequences, 20% to 30% found once. The source material was blood, either unsorted or a sorted T cell fraction (not recorded which). These receptors came from a male donor with ankylosing spondylitis or in good health (not recorded which).

The rearrangement links TRBV12-3 or TRBV12-4 to TRBJ2-5, with D possibly being TRBD2 (6 bases). Deletions cut 3 bases from V and 4 bases from J, with 9 bases between. The CDR3 consists of 13 residues. The CDR3 sequence: CASSLGGTETQYF. CDR3 nucleotide sequence: TGTGCCAGCAGTTTGGGAGGAACAGAGACCCAGTACTTC.

The sample holds a few counts of this clonotype. One junction end disagrees with the germline gene, perhaps due to a read error. V and J are TRBV6-5 and TRBJ2-1; 8 bases are a match to TRBD2. The length of the CDR3 is 16 residues. Germline V lookup: CDR1 MNHEY, CDR2 SVGAGI. DNA for the CDR3: TGTGCCAGCAGTTACTCGAAACGGGGGGGTTACACTGAGCAGTTCTTC. Amino acids: CASSYSKRGGYTEQFF.

This clonotype was found a few times. The J gene is TRBJ1-1, the V gene TRBV29-1, with D unresolved. Trimming pared 5 bases from V and 4 bases from J, leaving 11 bases between. Per the germline V gene, CDR1 is SQVTM and CDR2 is ANQGSEA. CDR3 length: 12 amino acids. The CDR3 DNA is TGCAGCGTTCAAAACGGTGGCACTGAAGCTTTCTTT. It is translated as CSVQNGGTEAFF. Full variable domain (missing parts from reference TRBV29-1 and TRBJ1-1): SAVISQKPSRDICQRGTSLTIQCQVDSQVTMMFWYRQQPGQSLTLIATANQGSEATYESGFVIDKFPISRPNLTFSTLTVSNMSPEDSSIYLCSVQNGGTEAFFGQGTRLTVV.

In its sample, this clonotype was seen a few times. V is TRBV20-1 and J is TRBJ2-2; TRBD1 matches at 7 bases. The length of the CDR3 is 14 residues. V shed 1 base, J shed 1 base, and the junction held 0 bases outside the gene matches. The germline V gene encodes CDR1 DFQATT and CDR2 SNEGSKA (reference sequence). CDR3 nucleotide sequence: TGCAGTGCTAGAGGGACAGGGAACACCGGGGAGCTGTTTTTT. Translating gives CSARGTGNTGELFF.

The chain links TRBV6-5 to TRBJ2-6; D gene ambiguous. Trimming pared 4 bases from V and 3 bases from J, leaving 10 bases between. The CDR3 is 15 residues long. Per the germline V gene, CDR1 is MNHEY and CDR2 is SVGAGI. CDR3 sequence: CASSLGWGGANVLTF. Here the CDR3 DNA reads TGTGCCAGCAGTTTGGGGTGGGGTGGGGCCAACGTCCTGACTTTC.

A few counts support this clonotype. V usage is TRBV29-1 and J usage is TRBJ2-1; TRBD2 might be the D (6 bases). From germline, CDR1 is SQVTM and CDR2 ANQGSEA. V lost 1 base and J 6 bases, leaving 13 bases between the germline ends. This CDR3 has 14 residues. CDR3 bases: TGCAGCGTTGAAGTTTCCCTAGCGTTCAATGAGCAGTTCTTC. The encoded protein is CSVEVSLAFNEQFF.

This clonotype was found many times. The chain carries TRBV6-1 and TRBJ2-1; D uncertain. Per the germline V gene, CDR1 is MNHNS and CDR2 is SASEGT. Trimming removed 4 bases from V and 0 bases from J, with 13 bases in between. CDR3 length equals 16 residues. DNA for the CDR3: TGTGCCAGCAGTGGGGCCAGCGCCAGCTCCTACAATGAGCAGTTCTTC. Protein sequence: CASSGASASSYNEQFF.

This clonotype appeared many times. The chain couples TRBV10-3 to TRBJ2-3; 8 bases line up with TRBD1. Germline V lookup: CDR1 ENHRY, CDR2 SYGVKD. J was trimmed by 5 bases and V by 6 bases; bases with no gene match: 7. CDR3 length equals 14 residues. The chain's CDR3 is CAISQIQGVDTQYF. CDR3 DNA: TGTGCCATCAGCCAGATACAGGGGGTAGATACGCAGTATTTT.

This clonotype was observed at least ten times. The chain joins TRBV12-5 to TRBJ2-5, with D uncertain. V lost 1 base and J lost 4, with 7 bases in between. Germline CDR1 reads LGHNT; CDR2 reads FRNRAP. This CDR3 has 13 amino acids. The CDR3 sequence is CASGLGFLETQYF. The CDR3 DNA is TGTGCTAGTGGTTTGGGCTTCTTAGAGACCCAGTACTTC.

In its sample, this clonotype was seen many times. The chain joins TRBV29-1 to TRBJ2-1; D is possibly TRBD2 (5 bases). The V and J ends lost 7 bases and 6 bases respectively, with 10 bases between them. The CDR3 spans 11 residues. Germline V CDR1 and CDR2: SQVTM, ANQGSEA. The CDR3 sequence is CSAVEGNEQFF. Here the CDR3 DNA reads TGCAGCGCAGTTGAGGGCAATGAGCAGTTCTTC.

This clonotype has a handful of counts. This CDR3 is CSAVGQGSGEQYF. The CDR3 bases are TGCAGTGCAGTTGGACAGGGGTCGGGCGAGCAGTACTTC. The V and J genes are TRBV20-1 and TRBJ2-7; 9 nucleotides match TRBD1. Germline-derived CDR1 and CDR2 are DFQATT and SNEGSKA (reference sequence). The CDR3 has 13 residues. The J segment lost 6 bases and the V segment lost 6 bases, leaving 9 bases of the junction unmatched.

There are many counts of this clonotype. The rearrangement uses TRBV29-1 and TRBJ2-1, with D tentatively TRBD1 (6 bases). The CDR3 covers 11 residues. V lost 6 bases and J 12 bases, leaving 15 bases between the germline ends. CDR1 is SQVTM, CDR2 ANQGSEA, per germline. The CDR3 nucleotides are TGCAGCGTCGAGAACAGGGTCGGGCAGTTCTTC. Residues: CSVENRVGQFF.

This clonotype was counted many times. This chain joins TRBV29-1 and TRBJ2-3, with 9 bases aligning to TRBD2. Germline values: CDR1 SQVTM, CDR2 ANQGSEA. After removal of 5 bases from V and 6 bases from J, the junction contained 6 bases not matched to a gene. The CDR3 length is 13 residues. The CDR3 is CSVSGLAGDTQYF. The CDR3 bases are TGCAGCGTTTCGGGACTAGCAGGGGATACGCAGTATTTT.

J is TRBJ2-7 and V is TRBV7-2; a possible D gene is TRBD1 (6 bases). In germline, CDR1 is SGHTA, CDR2 FQGNSA. The V end lost 4 bases, the J end lost 2 bases, and 12 bases lay between the germline ends. The CDR3 spans 14 residues. The CDR3 loop reads CASSSRTAPYEQYF. In DNA, the CDR3 is TGTGCCAGCAGCTCGCGGACAGCCCCCTACGAGCAGTACTTC.

This chain uses TRBV11-3 with TRBJ2-3; D perhaps matches TRBD2 (5 bases). The V end was cut by 2 bases, the J end by 4 bases, with 10 bases between. Per germline, CDR1 SGHNT and CDR2 YENEEA. The CDR3 has 14 residues. Here the CDR3 DNA reads TGTGCCAGCAGCTTACGGGGAGTCCCAGATACGCAGTATTTT. The encoded protein is CASSLRGVPDTQYF.

The chain joins TRBV12-3 or TRBV12-4 to TRBJ2-5; D gene uncertain. The CDR3 has 13 amino acids. The germline V and J ends were trimmed by 5 bases and 4 bases, with 11 bases remaining between them. Here the CDR3 DNA reads TGTGCCAGCAGTCGCCTTTCGGGAGAGACCCAGTACTTC. Its protein is CASSRLSGETQYF.

This clonotype was picked up a small number of times. V and J are TRBV28 and TRBJ2-7; D may be TRBD1 or TRBD2 (6 bases each). V was trimmed by 6 bases and J by 2 bases, leaving 17 bases between them. The CDR3 contains 15 residues. CDR1 is MDHEN and CDR2 is SYDVKM in the germline V gene. CDR3 residues: CASSGPGAVTYEQYF. DNA of the CDR3: TGTGCCAGCAGCGGGCCGGGGGCGGTCACCTACGAGCAGTACTTC. The entire variable domain, with the rest obtained from reference TRBV28 and TRBJ2-7, is as follows: DVKVTQSSRYLVKRTGEKVFLECVQDMDHENMFWYRQDPGLGLRLIYFSYDVKMKEKGDIPEGYSVSREKKERFSLILESASTNQTSMYLCASSGPGAVTYEQYFGPGTRLTVT.

V usage is TRBV19 and J usage is TRBJ2-4, with D maybe TRBD1 (6 bases). CDR3 length: 14 amino acids. V lost 7 bases and J 8 bases, leaving 18 bases between the germline ends. Germline V CDR1 and CDR2: LNHDA, SQIVND (reference sequence). The CDR3 DNA reads TGTGCCAGTAATAGGGACACAAAAGGGGACATTCAGTACTTC. This gives the protein CASNRDTKGDIQYF.

This chain connects TRBV20-1 to TRBJ2-7; D is unresolved. Germline CDR1 reads DFQATT; CDR2 reads SNEGSKA (reference sequence). The CDR3 contains 11 residues. Trimming pared 6 bases from V and 0 bases from J, leaving 6 bases between. DNA of the CDR3: TGCAGTGCCCTACCCTCCTACGAGCAGTACTTC. This translates into CSALPSYEQYF.

This clonotype was counted between two and nine times. The chain links TRBV6-5 to TRBJ2-7; 7 bases agree with TRBD1. CDR1 MNHEY and CDR2 SVGAGI come from the germline V gene. The V gene end was trimmed by 0 bases and the J gene end by 3 bases; junction bases not matched to a gene: 8. This CDR3 comprises 16 residues. CDR3 loop: CASSYSIPGQNYEQYF. CDR3 bases: TGTGCCAGCAGTTACTCCATTCCGGGACAGAACTACGAGCAGTACTTC.

The rearrangement joins TRBV12-3 or TRBV12-4 to TRBJ2-7; 11 bases agree with TRBD2. The CDR3 covers 16 residues. V lost 6 bases, J lost 0 bases, and 7 bases stayed unmatched. CDR3 bases: TGTGCCAGCAGCCCTACTAGCGGGGGTCCCTCCTACGAGCAGTACTTC. Amino acids: CASSPTSGGPSYEQYF.

The chain is built from TRBV2 and TRBJ1-1; tentative D call: TRBD1 (6 bases). Trimming left V 5 bases short and J 0 bases short, with 13 bases between. Germline CDR1 is SNHLY and CDR2 is FYNNEI. The CDR3 spans 15 residues. The CDR3 sequence is CASSQPGHLNTEAFF. The CDR3 DNA is TGTGCCAGCAGTCAACCGGGACACCTGAACACTGAAGCTTTCTTT.

In its sample, this clonotype was seen a few times. V and J are TRBV20-1 and TRBJ2-5; D possibly uses TRBD1 or TRBD2 (5 bases each). V lost 5 bases to trimming and J lost 5 bases, with 21 bases between them. Per the germline V gene, CDR1 is DFQATT and CDR2 is SNEGSKA (reference sequence). This CDR3 has 15 amino acids. The CDR3, as DNA: TGCAGTGCTTGGGACCCCAGGGTAATTGGGGAGACCCAGTACTTC. It is translated as CSAWDPRVIGETQYF.